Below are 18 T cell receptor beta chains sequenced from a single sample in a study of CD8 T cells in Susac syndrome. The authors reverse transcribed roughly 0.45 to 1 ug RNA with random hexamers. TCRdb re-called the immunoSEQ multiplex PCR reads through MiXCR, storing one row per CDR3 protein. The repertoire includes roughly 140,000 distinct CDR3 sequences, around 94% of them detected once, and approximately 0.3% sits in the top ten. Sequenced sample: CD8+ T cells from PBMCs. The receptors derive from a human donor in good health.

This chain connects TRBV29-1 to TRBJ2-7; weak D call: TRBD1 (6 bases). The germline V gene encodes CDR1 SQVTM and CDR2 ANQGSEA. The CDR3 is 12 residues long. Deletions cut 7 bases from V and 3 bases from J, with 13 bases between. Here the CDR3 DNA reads TGCAGCGCCAGGGGAATCCTCTACGAGCAGTACTTC. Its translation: CSARGILYEQYF.

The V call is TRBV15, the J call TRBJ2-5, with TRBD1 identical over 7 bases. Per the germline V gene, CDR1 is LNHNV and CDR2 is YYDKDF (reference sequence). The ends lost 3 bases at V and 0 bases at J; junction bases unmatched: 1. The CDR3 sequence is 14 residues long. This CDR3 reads CATSSGTDQETQYF. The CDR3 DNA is TGTGCCACCAGCAGTGGGACAGACCAAGAGACCCAGTACTTC.

Written as DNA, the CDR3 is TGTGCTAGTGGTTTTGGGAGACACAATGAGCAGTTCTTC. This encodes CASGFGRHNEQFF. The chain employs TRBV12-5 and TRBJ2-1, with D possibly being TRBD2 (5 bases). Germline CDR1 is LGHNT and CDR2 is FRNRAP. The CDR3 totals 13 residues. The V and J ends lost 3 bases and 5 bases respectively, with 8 bases between them. The full variable domain, rest sourced from reference TRBV12-5 and TRBJ2-1, is DARVTQTPRHKVTEMGQEVTMRCQPILGHNTVFWYRQTMMQGLELLAYFRNRAPLDDSGMPKDRFSAEMPDATLATLKIQPSEPRDSAVYFCASGFGRHNEQFFGPGTRLTVL.

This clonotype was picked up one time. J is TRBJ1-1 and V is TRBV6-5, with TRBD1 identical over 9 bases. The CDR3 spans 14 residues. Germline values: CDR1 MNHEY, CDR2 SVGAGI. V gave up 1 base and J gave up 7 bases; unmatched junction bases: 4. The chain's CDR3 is CASSYFGTGSEAFF. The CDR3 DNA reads TGTGCCAGCAGTTACTTCGGGACAGGGAGTGAAGCTTTCTTT.

The CDR3 DNA is TGTGCCAGCAGTTACTCGAGTACAGAAGCCGACAATGAGCAGTTCTTC. This sequence encodes CASSYSSTEADNEQFF. This sequence joins TRBV6-6 and TRBJ2-1; D is undetermined. The CDR3 runs to 16 residues. The V end was cut by 0 bases, the J end by 5 bases, with 14 bases between. CDR1 is MNHNY, CDR2 SVGAGI, per germline (reference sequence).

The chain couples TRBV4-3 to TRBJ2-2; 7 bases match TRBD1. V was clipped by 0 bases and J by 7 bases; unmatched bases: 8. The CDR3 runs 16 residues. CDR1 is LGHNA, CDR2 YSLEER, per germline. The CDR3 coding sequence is TGCGCCAGCAGCCAAGACCAGACAGGGCTTGGCGGGGAGCTGTTTTTT. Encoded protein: CASSQDQTGLGGELFF.

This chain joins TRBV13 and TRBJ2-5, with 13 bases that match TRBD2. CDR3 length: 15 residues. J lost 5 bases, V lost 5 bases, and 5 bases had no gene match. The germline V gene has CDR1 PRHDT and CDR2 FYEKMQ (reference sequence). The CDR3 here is CASSEGTSGMETQYF. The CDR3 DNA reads TGTGCCAGCAGCGAAGGGACTAGCGGGATGGAGACCCAGTACTTC. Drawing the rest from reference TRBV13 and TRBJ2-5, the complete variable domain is AAGVIQSPRHLIKEKRETATLKCYPIPRHDTVYWYQQGPGQDPQFLISFYEKMQSDKGSIPDRFSAQQFSDYHSELNMSSLELGDSALYFCASSEGTSGMETQYFGPGTRLLVL.

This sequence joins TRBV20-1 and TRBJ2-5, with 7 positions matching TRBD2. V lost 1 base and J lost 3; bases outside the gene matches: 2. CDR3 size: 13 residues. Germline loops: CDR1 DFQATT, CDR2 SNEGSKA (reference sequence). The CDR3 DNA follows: TGCAGTGCTAGAGGTCGGGGGGAAGAGACCCAGTACTTC. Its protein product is CSARGRGEETQYF.

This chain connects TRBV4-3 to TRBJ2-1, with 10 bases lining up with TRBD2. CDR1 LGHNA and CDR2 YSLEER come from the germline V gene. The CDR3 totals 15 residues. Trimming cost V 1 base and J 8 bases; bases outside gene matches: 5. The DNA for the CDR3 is TGCGCCAGCAGCCAAGGTTCTAGCGGGAGTTATGAGCAGTTCTTC. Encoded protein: CASSQGSSGSYEQFF.

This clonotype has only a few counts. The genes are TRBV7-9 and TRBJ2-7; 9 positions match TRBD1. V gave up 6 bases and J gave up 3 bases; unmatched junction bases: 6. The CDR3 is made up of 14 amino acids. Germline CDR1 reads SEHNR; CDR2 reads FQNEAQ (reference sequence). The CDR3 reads CASSYRDRDYEQYF. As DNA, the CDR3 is TGTGCCAGCAGTTACCGGGACAGGGACTACGAGCAGTACTTC. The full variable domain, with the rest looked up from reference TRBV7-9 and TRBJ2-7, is DTGVSQNPRHKITKRGQNVTFRCDPISEHNRLYWYRQTLGQGPEFLTYFQNEAQLEKSRLLSDRFSAERPKGSFSTLEIQRTEQGDSAMYLCASSYRDRDYEQYFGPGTRLTVT.

DNA for the CDR3: TGTGCCTTCGGGCGGGATCCCTACAATGAGCAGTTCTTC. This codes for CAFGRDPYNEQFF. The chain is built from TRBV10-3 and TRBJ2-1, with a weak D call TRBD2 (6 bases). In germline, CDR1 is ENHRY, CDR2 SYGVKD. The CDR3 totals 13 residues. V shed 11 bases and J shed 2 bases, with 13 bases lying between them.

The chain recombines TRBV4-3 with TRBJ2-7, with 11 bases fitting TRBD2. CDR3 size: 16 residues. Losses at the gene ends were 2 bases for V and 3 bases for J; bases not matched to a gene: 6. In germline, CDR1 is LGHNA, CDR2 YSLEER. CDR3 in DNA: TGCGCCAGCAGCCAACAGTTCGGGACTAGCGGCTACGAGCAGTACTTC. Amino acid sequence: CASSQQFGTSGYEQYF.

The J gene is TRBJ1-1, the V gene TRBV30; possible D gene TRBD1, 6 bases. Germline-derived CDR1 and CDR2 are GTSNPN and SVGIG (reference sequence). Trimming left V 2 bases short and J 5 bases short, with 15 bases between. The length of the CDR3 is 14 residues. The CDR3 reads CAWSTGSGWTEAFF. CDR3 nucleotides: TGTGCCTGGAGTACAGGGTCGGGGTGGACTGAAGCTTTCTTT.

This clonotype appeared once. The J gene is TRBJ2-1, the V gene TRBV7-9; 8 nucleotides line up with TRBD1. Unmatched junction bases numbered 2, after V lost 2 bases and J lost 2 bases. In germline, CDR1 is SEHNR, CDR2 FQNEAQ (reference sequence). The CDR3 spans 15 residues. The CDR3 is CASSLRDRTYNEQFF. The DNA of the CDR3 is TGTGCCAGCAGCTTAAGGGACAGGACCTACAATGAGCAGTTCTTC.

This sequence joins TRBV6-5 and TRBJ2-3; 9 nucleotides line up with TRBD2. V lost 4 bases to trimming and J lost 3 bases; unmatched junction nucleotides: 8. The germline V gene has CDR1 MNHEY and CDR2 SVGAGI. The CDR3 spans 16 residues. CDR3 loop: CASSFQAGGRTDTQYF. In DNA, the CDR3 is TGTGCCAGCAGTTTTCAGGCGGGAGGGCGTACAGATACGCAGTATTTT.

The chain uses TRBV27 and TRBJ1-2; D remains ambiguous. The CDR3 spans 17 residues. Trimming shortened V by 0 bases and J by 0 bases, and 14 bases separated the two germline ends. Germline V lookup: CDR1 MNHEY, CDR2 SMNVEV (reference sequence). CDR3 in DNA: TGTGCCAGCAGTTTATCTTACGGTCTGGGAGCTAACTATGGCTACACCTTC. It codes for CASSLSYGLGANYGYTF.

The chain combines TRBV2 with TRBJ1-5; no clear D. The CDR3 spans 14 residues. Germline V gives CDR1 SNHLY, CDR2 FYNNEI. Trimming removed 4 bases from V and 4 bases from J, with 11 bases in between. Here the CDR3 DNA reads TGTGCCAGCAGTGGAATTGGCGGGAATCAGCCCCAGCATTTT. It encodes CASSGIGGNQPQHF.

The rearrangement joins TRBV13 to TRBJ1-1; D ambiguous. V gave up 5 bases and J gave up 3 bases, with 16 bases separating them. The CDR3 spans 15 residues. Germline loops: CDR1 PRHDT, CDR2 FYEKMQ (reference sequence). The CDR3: CASSTLAGMDTEAFF. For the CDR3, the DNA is TGTGCCAGCAGCACCTTGGCCGGAATGGACACTGAAGCTTTCTTT.